A selection of T cell receptor beta chains follows, all from one sample in a study of T cells after posttransplantation cyclophosphamide. The protocol was immunoSEQ multiplex PCR, while the TCRdb copy is restricted to in-frame clones and leaves out a portion. The sample has thousands of clones, over 70% seen once. The sample consisted of PBMCs, taken 1,400 to 1,500 days after allogeneic stem cell transplant with posttransplant cyclophosphamide. These receptors came from a male patient aged 30 to 40 who received an allogeneic stem cell transplant from a related donor, was CMV-positive, and had acute GVHD only. The T cells may partly be graft donor cells. CDR3s include the opening cysteine and the closing phenylalanine or tryptophan. Fields, in order: V gene, J gene, CDR3 protein.

>TRBV27|TRBJ1-2
CASSLAGGGGYTF
>TRBV27|TRBJ2-7
CASRLAGEQYF
>TRBV4-2|TRBJ2-7
CASSPATMTGYEQYF
>TRBV10-3|TRBJ1-2
CAISESIQGNYGYTF
>TRBV11-2|TRBJ2-7
CASSLGGHSYEQYF
>TRBV4-2|TRBJ2-7
CASSQEGTRHEQYF
>TRBV5-1|TRBJ2-3
CASSTSGGTDTQYF
>TRBV30|TRBJ1-2
CAWSKGAYEGYTF
>TRBV6-1|TRBJ2-7
CASSDKGRVYEQYF
>TRBV19|TRBJ1-2
CASSDPFAHRATNYGYTF
>TRBV6-5|TRBJ1-1
CASSSSGLGGEAFF
>TRBV21-1|TRBJ1-1
CASLHRTGGTEAFF
>TRBV7-9|TRBJ1-2
CASSLAGQAERRTF
>TRBV28|TRBJ1-5
CASSLVSRLSNQPQHF
>TRBV30|TRBJ1-4
CAWSKQQGINEKLFF
>TRBV15|TRBJ1-3
CATSRDIRAISGNTIYF
>TRBV4-1|TRBJ2-2
CASSHPRTSPELFF
>TRBV5-8|TRBJ1-3
CASSLGQGNTIYF
>TRBV7-6|TRBJ1-3
CASSLAGLSSGNTIYF
>TRBV11-2|TRBJ2-2
CASITNGGLAGELFF
>TRBV28|TRBJ1-1
CASSSGGGRTEAFF
>TRBV2|TRBJ1-1
CASSEVITEAFF
>TRBV10-2|TRBJ1-6
CASSGVRAGSPLHF
>TRBV10-3|TRBJ1-1
CAISELVAGTEAFF
>TRBV4-3|TRBJ2-3
CASSQEAGRATDTQYF
>TRBV10-1|TRBJ1-5
CASSTSDRDGFQPQHF
>TRBV5-6|TRBJ1-2
CASSLPEGGGYTF
>TRBV29-1|TRBJ2-3
CSSKGTGTGTDTQYF
>TRBV7-9|TRBJ2-7
CASSLEAGQASYEQYF
>TRBV4-3|TRBJ1-2
CASNQAGYYGYTF
>TRBV6-1|TRBJ1-1
CASSEASGILNTEAFF
>TRBV19|TRBJ1-1
CASIRGGTTEAFF
>TRBV7-9|TRBJ2-3
CASSSRTGRKDTQYF
>TRBV27|TRBJ1-1
CASSLRTGIEAFF
>TRBV5-5|TRBJ1-2
CASSLETGGLGGYTF
>TRBV6-5|TRBJ1-2
CASRDGGGGGYGYTF
>TRBV19|TRBJ1-1
CASEPGQGTEAFF
>TRBV11-2|TRBJ2-1
CASSPAGAYYNEQFF
>TRBV5-1|TRBJ2-7
CASSVTGTLNPLEQYF
>TRBV5-1|TRBJ2-2
CASSPSTQYTGELFF
>TRBV11-2|TRBJ2-1
CASSLGLGGGEQFF
>TRBV19|TRBJ1-1
CASNLGHSNTEAFF
>TRBV7-9|TRBJ1-3
CASSLRKGQDPGSGNTIYF
>TRBV4-3|TRBJ1-5
CASSQDIRGGNQPQHF
>TRBV6-1|TRBJ2-3
CASKGRALSDTQYF
>TRBV5-6|TRBJ1-5
CASSSNAYSNQPQHF
>TRBV5-4|TRBJ1-1
CASSLSDRGTEAFF
>TRBV6-1|TRBJ1-2
CASSAKTAGGGYTF
>TRBV6-1|TRBJ2-7
CASSEGAGAIYEQYF
>TRBV4-2|TRBJ2-7
CASSQDGVTYEQYF
>TRBV4-3|TRBJ2-3
CASSQDSLASDTQYF
>TRBV5-1|TRBJ1-1
CASSPREGNTEAFF